This passage covers 14 T cell receptor beta chains from one sample sequenced in a study of blood T cell repertoires in COVID-19. TCRdb keeps only in-frame clones here, not all; method: immunoSEQ multiplex PCR. The sample carries more than 65,000 clones, 89% recorded once. The specimen was peripheral blood. The receptor set was obtained from a man over 45 with acute or convalescent COVID-19.

The chain recombines TRBV6-1 with TRBJ2-7; the D gene is possibly TRBD1 (6 bases). V was clipped by 0 bases and J by 6 bases, with 15 bases between them. CDR1 and CDR2 from the germline V gene are MNHNS and SASEGT. This CDR3 region has 15 residues. This chain's CDR3 is CASSEANRAVSEQYF. CDR3 nucleotides: TGTGCCAGCAGTGAAGCAAACAGGGCGGTGTCCGAGCAGTACTTC.

The rearrangement links TRBV5-1 to TRBJ2-5; TRBD1 agrees at 7 bases. This CDR3 is 15 amino acids long. The germline CDR1 and CDR2 sequences are SGHRS and YFSETQ. The J segment lost 1 base and the V segment lost 0 bases, leaving 3 bases of the junction unmatched. The CDR3 loop is CASSLATGSQETQYF. The CDR3 DNA reads TGCGCCAGCAGCTTGGCGACAGGGAGCCAAGAGACCCAGTACTTC.

The chain recombines TRBV27 with TRBJ1-1; weak D call: TRBD1 (5 bases). The CDR3 has 14 amino acids. V lost 3 bases and J lost 5, with 13 bases in between. CDR1 and CDR2 (germline): MNHEY, SMNVEV (reference sequence). In DNA form, the CDR3 reads TGTGCCAGCAGTTTTCGGGGGTTCGGGACTGAAGCTTTCTTT. As protein: CASSFRGFGTEAFF.

The chain combines TRBV30 with TRBJ1-1; 8 positions match TRBD1. Germline V gene data show CDR1 as GTSNPN and CDR2 as SVGIG (reference sequence). Trimming removed 2 bases from V and 10 bases from J; junction bases left unmatched: 9. The CDR3 spans 13 residues. CDR3 sequence reads: CAWSRNRGRGAFF. The CDR3 DNA reads TGTGCCTGGAGTCGGAACAGGGGGAGAGGAGCTTTCTTT.

The rearrangement uses TRBV28 and TRBJ2-5; TRBD2 matches 14 bases. This CDR3 spans 16 amino acids. Losses at the gene ends were 7 bases for V and 5 bases for J; bases not matched to a gene: 9. Germline-derived CDR1 and CDR2 are MDHEN and SYDVKM. CDR3 protein: CASTGTSGGEGETQYF. The CDR3, as DNA: TGTGCCAGCACGGGGACTAGCGGGGGAGAGGGGGAGACCCAGTACTTC.

The chain carries TRBV6-5 and TRBJ1-2; 7 bases are shared with TRBD1. This CDR3 has 14 amino acids. Germline V lookup: CDR1 MNHEY, CDR2 SVGAGI. V was clipped by 5 bases and J by 7 bases; unmatched bases: 10. CDR3 bases: TGTGCCAGCAGTATACAGGGGCAATGGGGTGGCTACACCTTC. It is translated as CASSIQGQWGGYTF.

The chain carries TRBV3-1 (or the pseudogene TRBV3-2) and TRBJ2-2, with TRBD1 identical over 9 bases. The CDR3 length is 14 residues. Germline-derived CDR1 and CDR2 are LGHDT and YNNKEL (reference sequence). With V trimmed by 3 bases and J by 6 bases, 2 bases remained unmatched. This CDR3 reads CASSHGTGPGELFF. CDR3 coding DNA: TGTGCCAGCAGCCATGGGACAGGGCCCGGGGAGCTGTTTTTT.

The rearrangement uses TRBV5-1 and TRBJ1-1, with D tentatively TRBD1 (6 bases). Trimming left V 0 bases short and J 1 base short, with 13 bases between. The CDR3 is made up of 16 amino acids. Germline V CDR1 and CDR2: SGHRS, YFSETQ. CDR3 DNA sequence: TGCGCCAGCAGCTTGGGGTTTCGGACAGCGAACACTGAAGCTTTCTTT. It translates to CASSLGFRTANTEAFF.

This chain connects TRBV7-3 to TRBJ2-5; 7 bases fit TRBD1. In germline, CDR1 is SGHTA, CDR2 FQGTGA. Germline trimming cut 5 bases from V and 1 base from J; bases unmatched to any gene: 4. The CDR3 contains 14 residues. The CDR3 loop is CASSPRQGQETQYF. The CDR3 DNA reads TGTGCCAGCAGCCCGAGACAGGGCCAAGAGACCCAGTACTTC.

This clone was recorded only once. The V and J genes are TRBV10-3 and TRBJ1-5; D is possibly TRBD1 (6 bases). The CDR3 consists of 14 residues. Germline V gives CDR1 ENHRY, CDR2 SYGVKD. V lost 2 bases and J 5 bases, leaving 10 bases between the germline ends. The CDR3 here is CAISERQADQPQHF. CDR3 DNA sequence: TGTGCCATCAGTGAGAGACAGGCAGATCAGCCCCAGCATTTT.

The CDR3 here is CASSQSGGVRFTEAFF. CDR3 nucleotide sequence: TGTGCCAGCAGCCAAAGTGGAGGGGTCCGGTTCACTGAAGCTTTCTTT. V gene TRBV5-4 combines with J gene TRBJ1-1; D is perhaps TRBD1 (5 bases). This CDR3 has 16 amino acids. Germline V gene data show CDR1 as SGHNT and CDR2 as YYREEE (reference sequence). V was pared by 4 bases and J by 4 bases, with 20 bases between.

The chain carries TRBV5-4 and TRBJ1-1, with D tentatively TRBD1 (5 bases). This CDR3 contains 17 residues. V lost 0 bases to trimming and J lost 5 bases, with 20 bases between them. Germline V gene lookup returns CDR1 SGHNT and CDR2 YYREEE (reference sequence). Here the CDR3 reads CASSLGGLWSDQTEAFF. The CDR3 DNA reads TGTGCCAGCAGCTTGGGGGGACTTTGGTCGGACCAGACTGAAGCTTTCTTT.

The chain links TRBV19 to TRBJ1-5; 7 nucleotides align to TRBD1. V dropped 3 bases and J dropped 5; count of bases not matched to a gene: 7. The CDR3 runs 15 residues. Germline CDR1 is LNHDA and CDR2 is SQIVND (reference sequence). The DNA of the CDR3 is TGTGCCAGTAGTATTAGGGGGCGCATGGATCAGCCCCAGCATTTT. Residues: CASSIRGRMDQPQHF.

This chain links TRBV7-3 with TRBJ1-2, with TRBD1 as a possible D gene (5 bases). The CDR3 length is 16 residues. V was pared by 2 bases and J by 1 base, with 14 bases between. The germline V gene encodes CDR1 SGHTA and CDR2 FQGTGA. The CDR3 nucleotides are TGTGCCAGCAGCTTAGGAGGGACGGGCCTTAACTATGGCTACACCTTC. Translation: CASSLGGTGLNYGYTF.